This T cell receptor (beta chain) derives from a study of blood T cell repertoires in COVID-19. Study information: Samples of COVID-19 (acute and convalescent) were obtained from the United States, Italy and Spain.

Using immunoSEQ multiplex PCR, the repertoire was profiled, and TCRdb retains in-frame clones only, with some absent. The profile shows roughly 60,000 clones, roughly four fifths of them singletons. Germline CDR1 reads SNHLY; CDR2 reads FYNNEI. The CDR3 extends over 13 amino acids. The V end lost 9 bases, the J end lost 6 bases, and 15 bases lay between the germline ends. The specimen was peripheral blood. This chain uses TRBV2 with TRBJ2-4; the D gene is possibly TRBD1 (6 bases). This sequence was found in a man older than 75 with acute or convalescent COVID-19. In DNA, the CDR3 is TGTGCCAGTCTAGGGACAAGGTTAAACATTCAGTACTTC. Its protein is CASLGTRLNIQYF.